This T cell receptor beta chain was captured in a study of PD-L1 blockade in urothelial cancer. Study information: About 85% of the 29 patients were males with bladder-origin urothelial cancer. Patients had undergone 0 to 3 prior chemotherapy regimens. Across blood samples, T cells had a median count of roughly 140,000.

This clone was seen just once. Trimming removed 4 bases from V and 6 bases from J; junction bases left unmatched: 5. The germline V gene encodes CDR1 SGHDN and CDR2 FVKESK. The CDR3 is 14 residues long. The authors spiked synthetic TCR analog templates into each PCR. Libraries were prepared by immunoSEQ multiplex PCR; TCRdb keeps only in-frame clonotypes and omits some of them. The table lists tens of thousands of clones, around three quarters of them singletons. The V call is TRBV14, the J call TRBJ1-5; TRBD1 matches at 8 bases. This clonotype originated in a man in his 70s with urothelial cancer. The sequencing used PBMCs, collected around atezolizumab (anti-PD-L1) treatment. CDR3 amino acids: CASSRTGGGQPQHF. The CDR3 DNA reads as TGTGCCAGCAGCCGCACAGGGGGGGGTCAGCCCCAGCATTTT. The full variable domain, with the rest looked up from reference TRBV14 and TRBJ1-5, is EAGVTQFPSHSVIEKGQTVTLRCDPISGHDNLYWYRRVMGKEIKFLLHFVKESKQDESGMPNNRFLAERTGGTYSTLKVQPAELEDSGVYFCASSRTGGGQPQHFGDGTRLSIL.